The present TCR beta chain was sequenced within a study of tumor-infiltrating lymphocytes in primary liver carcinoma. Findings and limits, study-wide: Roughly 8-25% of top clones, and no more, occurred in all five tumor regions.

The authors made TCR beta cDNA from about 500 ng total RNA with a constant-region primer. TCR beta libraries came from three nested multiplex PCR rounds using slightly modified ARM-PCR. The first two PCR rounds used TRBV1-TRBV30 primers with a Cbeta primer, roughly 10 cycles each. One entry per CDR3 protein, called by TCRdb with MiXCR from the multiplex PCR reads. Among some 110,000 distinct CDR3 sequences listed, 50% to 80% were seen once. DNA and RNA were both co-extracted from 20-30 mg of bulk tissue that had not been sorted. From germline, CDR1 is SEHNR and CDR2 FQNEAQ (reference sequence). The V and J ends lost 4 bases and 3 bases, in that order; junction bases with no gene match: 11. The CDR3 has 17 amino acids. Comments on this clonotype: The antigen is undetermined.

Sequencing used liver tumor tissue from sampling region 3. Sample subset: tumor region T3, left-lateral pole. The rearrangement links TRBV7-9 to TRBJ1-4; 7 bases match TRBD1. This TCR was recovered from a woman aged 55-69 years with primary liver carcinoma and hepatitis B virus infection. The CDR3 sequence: CASSSKVDREANEKLFF. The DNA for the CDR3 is TGTGCCAGCAGCTCCAAAGTTGACAGGGAGGCTAATGAAAAACTGTTTTTT.